This T cell receptor beta chain is from a study of T cells after somatic rescue of genetic block. Clones were read by immunoSEQ multiplex PCR, and TCRdb kept only the in-frame ones, dropping some. Of some 68,000 clones in the sample, approximately 90% are singletons; the top ten hold roughly 2.8%. This sequence originates from a man aged 25-40 years. The sample consisted of peripheral blood mononuclear cells (PBMCs).

For the CDR3, the DNA is TGCGCCAGCAGCCTCGACAGCAAAACGAACACCGGGGAGCTGTTTTTT. Its protein product is CASSLDSKTNTGELFF. The genes are TRBV4-1 and TRBJ2-2; TRBD1 is a possible D gene (5 bases). The V end was cut by 4 bases, the J end by 0 bases, with 12 bases between. The CDR3 is 16 residues long. Germline CDR1 MGHRA, CDR2 YSYEKL.